This entry is about one TCR beta chain. This record belongs to a study of blood T cell repertoires in COVID-19. J lost 1 base, V lost 6 bases, and 6 bases had no gene match. Germline V gene sequence: CDR1 MNHEY, CDR2 SVGAGI. CDR3 size: 15 residues. Original processing methods: Using reference gene primer amplification, nucleated cell counts were estimated. The repertoire was sequenced with immunoSEQ multiplex PCR; TCRdb's copy has only in-frame clones and lacks some. The DNA gave D and trimming, while V, J and clone size come from that table. The sample carries more than 150,000 clones, 89% recorded once.

The V call is TRBV6-5, the J call TRBJ2-5, with 9 bases fitting TRBD1. The source of this sequence is a man between 40 and 49 years old with acute or convalescent COVID-19. Sample: peripheral blood. CDR3 amino acids: CASRRTTGGQETQYF. In DNA, the CDR3 is TGTGCCAGCAGACGTACGACAGGGGGCCAAGAGACCCAGTACTTC.